A selection of T cell receptor beta chains follows, all from one sample in a study of naive and memory T cell subsets. TCRdb re-analysed the UMI-ligation and nested PCR reads in MiXCR, keeping a single row per CDR3 protein. The sample holds around 31,000 distinct CDR3 sequences, around a tenth seen once. The sample consisted of effector memory CD4+ T cells from blood. The source is a human donor in good health. The CDR3 runs from the conserved cysteine through the conserved F or W. The order of the fields is V gene, D gene, J gene, clone size, CDR3 protein, CDR3 DNA. The D gene is left open where the match is weak. Size is omitted from some rows. Given values are once, few, many or a class for expanded clones.

v_gene: TRBV6-2/TRBV6-3; d_gene: -; j_gene: TRBJ1-1; abundance: many; CDR3aa: CASSLRGVSEAFF; CDR3nt: TGTGCCAGCAGCCTACGGGGCGTCTCTGAAGCTTTCTTT
v_gene: TRBV29-1; d_gene: -; j_gene: TRBJ2-5; abundance: many; CDR3aa: CSHEVRLAGQETQYF; CDR3nt: TGCAGCCATGAGGTGCGGCTGGCGGGCCAAGAGACCCAGTACTTC
v_gene: TRBV28; d_gene: -; j_gene: TRBJ2-6; abundance: -; CDR3aa: CASRGATTGANVLTF; CDR3nt: TGTGCCAGCAGGGGGGCCACCACTGGGGCCAACGTCCTGACTTTC
v_gene: TRBV2; d_gene: -; j_gene: TRBJ2-2; abundance: few; CDR3aa: CASSGSVIDTGELFF; CDR3nt: TGTGCCAGCAGTGGTAGTGTTATAGACACCGGGGAGCTGTTTTTT
v_gene: TRBV20-1; d_gene: -; j_gene: TRBJ1-6; abundance: many; CDR3aa: CSASGINNSPLHF; CDR3nt: TGCAGTGCTTCAGGAATCAATAATTCACCCCTCCACTTT
v_gene: TRBV11-2; d_gene: TRBD1; j_gene: TRBJ1-2; abundance: few; CDR3aa: CASSLGDRGGYTF; CDR3nt: TGTGCCAGCAGCTTAGGGGACAGGGGTGGCTACACCTTC
v_gene: TRBV20-1; d_gene: TRBD2; j_gene: TRBJ2-2; abundance: many; CDR3aa: CSARAGGRNTGELFF; CDR3nt: TGCAGTGCTAGAGCTGGCGGGAGAAACACCGGGGAGCTGTTTTTT
v_gene: TRBV7-2; d_gene: -; j_gene: TRBJ2-6; abundance: few; CDR3aa: CASSPQGLSGANVLTF; CDR3nt: TGTGCCAGCAGCCCCCAGGGTCTCTCTGGGGCCAACGTCCTGACTTTC
v_gene: TRBV6-2/TRBV6-3; d_gene: -; j_gene: TRBJ2-5; abundance: few; CDR3aa: CASSQGNFRQETQYF; CDR3nt: TGTGCCAGCAGCCAAGGGAATTTCAGACAAGAGACCCAGTACTTC
v_gene: TRBV18; d_gene: TRBD1; j_gene: TRBJ1-1; abundance: -; CDR3aa: CASQPRGDTEAFF; CDR3nt: TGTGCCAGCCAGCCCAGGGGGGATACTGAAGCTTTCTTT
v_gene: TRBV3-1; d_gene: -; j_gene: TRBJ1-2; abundance: -; CDR3aa: CASSQGGQGYGYTF; CDR3nt: TGTGCCAGCAGCCAAGGGGGGCAGGGCTATGGCTACACCTTC
v_gene: TRBV20-1; d_gene: TRBD1; j_gene: TRBJ2-5; abundance: many; CDR3aa: CSARGQQETQYF; CDR3nt: TGCAGTGCCCGGGGACAGCAAGAGACCCAGTACTTC
v_gene: TRBV29-1; d_gene: -; j_gene: TRBJ1-1; abundance: many; CDR3aa: CSVSWQPNTEAFF; CDR3nt: TGCAGCGTTAGCTGGCAGCCGAACACTGAAGCTTTCTTT
v_gene: TRBV7-3; d_gene: -; j_gene: TRBJ1-2; abundance: -; CDR3aa: CASSFGGGYGYTF; CDR3nt: TGTGCCAGCAGCTTTGGGGGGGGCTATGGCTACACCTTC
v_gene: TRBV5-1; d_gene: -; j_gene: TRBJ1-3; abundance: few; CDR3aa: CASSPSWGAAGNTIYF; CDR3nt: TGCGCCAGCAGCCCATCGTGGGGGGCCGCTGGAAACACCATATATTTT
v_gene: TRBV18; d_gene: -; j_gene: TRBJ1-1; abundance: few; CDR3aa: CASSPLHVGQSGTEAFF; CDR3nt: TGTGCCAGCTCACCTCTTCACGTCGGGCAGAGCGGCACTGAAGCTTTCTTT
v_gene: TRBV20-1; d_gene: -; j_gene: TRBJ1-5; abundance: medium-sized; CDR3aa: CSARARLQGNQPQHF; CDR3nt: TGCAGTGCTAGAGCGAGGCTTCAGGGTAATCAGCCCCAGCATTTT
v_gene: TRBV28; d_gene: -; j_gene: TRBJ2-5; abundance: few; CDR3aa: CASSPFGGTSPETQYF; CDR3nt: TGTGCCAGCAGTCCCTTTGGGGGGACCTCCCCAGAGACCCAGTACTTC
v_gene: TRBV24-1; d_gene: TRBD2; j_gene: TRBJ2-1; abundance: medium-sized; CDR3aa: CATSDQPGLAGANEQFF; CDR3nt: TGTGCCACCAGTGACCAACCCGGACTAGCGGGAGCGAATGAGCAGTTCTTC
v_gene: TRBV28; d_gene: -; j_gene: TRBJ2-7; abundance: -; CDR3aa: CASSLRQVGSYEQYF; CDR3nt: TGTGCCAGCAGTTTAAGGCAGGTCGGCTCCTACGAGCAGTACTTC
v_gene: TRBV4-1; d_gene: TRBD2; j_gene: TRBJ2-1; abundance: -; CDR3aa: CASSQGLLAGGLEQFF; CDR3nt: TGCGCCAGCAGCCAAGGGTTGTTAGCGGGAGGCCTAGAGCAGTTCTTC
v_gene: TRBV20-1; d_gene: -; j_gene: TRBJ2-2; abundance: -; CDR3aa: CSAHRDGPGGELFF; CDR3nt: TGCAGTGCTCACCGGGACGGCCCCGGAGGGGAGCTGTTTTTT
v_gene: TRBV12-3/TRBV12-4; d_gene: -; j_gene: TRBJ2-7; abundance: few; CDR3aa: CATSGTGSINEQYF; CDR3nt: TGTGCCACGAGCGGGACAGGCTCAATCAACGAGCAGTACTTC
v_gene: TRBV7-2; d_gene: TRBD1; j_gene: TRBJ1-3; abundance: few; CDR3aa: CASSLVGQGTGNTIYF; CDR3nt: TGTGCCAGCAGCTTAGTGGGACAGGGAACTGGAAACACCATATATTTT
v_gene: TRBV5-1; d_gene: TRBD2; j_gene: TRBJ2-3; abundance: few; CDR3aa: CASSKDGGLVASTQYF; CDR3nt: TGCGCCAGCAGCAAGGACGGGGGACTAGTTGCAAGCACGCAGTATTTT
v_gene: TRBV20-1; d_gene: TRBD2; j_gene: TRBJ2-5; abundance: once; CDR3aa: CSASLAGIQETQYF; CDR3nt: TGCAGTGCTTCACTAGCGGGGATTCAAGAGACCCAGTACTTC
v_gene: TRBV30; d_gene: TRBD2; j_gene: TRBJ2-1; abundance: few; CDR3aa: CASTLAYNEQFF; CDR3nt: TGTGCCTCCACACTAGCGTACAATGAGCAGTTCTTC
v_gene: TRBV6-2/TRBV6-3; d_gene: -; j_gene: TRBJ2-7; abundance: -; CDR3aa: CASRPLGRYLSYEQYF; CDR3nt: TGTGCCAGCAGGCCGCTCGGAAGATACCTCTCCTACGAGCAGTACTTC
v_gene: TRBV7-2; d_gene: -; j_gene: TRBJ2-3; abundance: -; CDR3aa: CASSPNTDTQYF; CDR3nt: TGTGCCAGCAGCCCCAACACAGATACGCAGTATTTT
v_gene: TRBV7-2; d_gene: -; j_gene: TRBJ2-3; abundance: -; CDR3aa: CASRLTPAEGFLTDTQYF; CDR3nt: TGTGCCAGCAGGTTAACCCCAGCGGAAGGTTTCCTCACAGATACGCAGTATTTT
v_gene: TRBV6-2/TRBV6-3; d_gene: -; j_gene: TRBJ2-2; abundance: -; CDR3aa: CANSVTGNTGELFF; CDR3nt: TGTGCCAACTCAGTTACAGGGAACACCGGGGAGCTGTTTTTT
v_gene: TRBV20-1; d_gene: -; j_gene: TRBJ1-4; abundance: many; CDR3aa: CSARHLGSGEKLFF; CDR3nt: TGCAGTGCTAGGCATTTGGGTTCCGGTGAAAAACTGTTTTTT
v_gene: TRBV7-9; d_gene: -; j_gene: TRBJ1-1; abundance: many; CDR3aa: CASSLVKGPSNTEAFF; CDR3nt: TGTGCCAGCAGCTTAGTCAAAGGGCCATCGAACACTGAAGCTTTCTTT
v_gene: TRBV6-2/TRBV6-3; d_gene: -; j_gene: TRBJ1-5; abundance: -; CDR3aa: CASSPPKYSNQPQHF; CDR3nt: TGTGCCAGCAGTCCCCCGAAGTATAGCAATCAGCCCCAGCATTTT
v_gene: TRBV10-2; d_gene: -; j_gene: TRBJ1-2; abundance: -; CDR3aa: CASSRQLDYGYTF; CDR3nt: TGCGCCAGCAGTAGGCAGCTAGACTATGGCTACACCTTC
v_gene: TRBV7-8; d_gene: TRBD2; j_gene: TRBJ2-3; abundance: -; CDR3aa: CASSRRTLGTSDISSTDTQYF; CDR3nt: TGTGCCAGCAGCCGAAGGACCCTGGGGACTAGCGACATCTCTAGCACAGATACGCAGTATTTT
v_gene: TRBV10-3; d_gene: -; j_gene: TRBJ1-5; abundance: -; CDR3aa: CAISESFIGAHQPQHF; CDR3nt: TGTGCCATCAGTGAGTCGTTTATCGGGGCGCATCAGCCCCAGCATTTT
v_gene: TRBV24-1; d_gene: -; j_gene: TRBJ1-5; abundance: -; CDR3aa: CATSDSNQPQHF; CDR3nt: TGTGCCACCAGTGATTCTAATCAGCCCCAGCATTTT
v_gene: TRBV3-1; d_gene: -; j_gene: TRBJ1-1; abundance: many; CDR3aa: CASSQDRGGGAAFF; CDR3nt: TGTGCCAGCAGCCAAGATCGAGGAGGGGGTGCGGCTTTCTTT
v_gene: TRBV29-1; d_gene: -; j_gene: TRBJ2-1; abundance: -; CDR3aa: CSVVQGGSYNEQFF; CDR3nt: TGCAGCGTTGTACAGGGGGGGTCCTACAATGAGCAGTTCTTC
v_gene: TRBV27; d_gene: -; j_gene: TRBJ2-3; abundance: many; CDR3aa: CASSFFGAGRTDTQYF; CDR3nt: TGTGCCAGCAGTTTCTTCGGGGCAGGGCGCACAGATACGCAGTATTTT
v_gene: TRBV11-3; d_gene: -; j_gene: TRBJ2-1; abundance: -; CDR3aa: CASEGGGREQFF; CDR3nt: TGTGCCAGCGAAGGAGGGGGGCGTGAGCAGTTCTTC
v_gene: TRBV12-3/TRBV12-4; d_gene: -; j_gene: TRBJ1-5; abundance: few; CDR3aa: CASSLQAYANQPQHF; CDR3nt: TGTGCCAGCAGTTTGCAGGCTTATGCCAATCAGCCCCAGCATTTT
v_gene: TRBV19; d_gene: -; j_gene: TRBJ2-2; abundance: -; CDR3aa: CASSSSLNRLRYTGELFF; CDR3nt: TGTGCCAGTAGTTCATCCCTCAACAGGTTGAGGTACACCGGGGAGCTGTTTTTT
v_gene: TRBV11-2; d_gene: TRBD1; j_gene: TRBJ2-1; abundance: -; CDR3aa: CASSRQPGQGAHEQFF; CDR3nt: TGTGCCAGCAGCCGCCAACCCGGACAGGGGGCCCATGAGCAGTTCTTC
v_gene: TRBV5-5; d_gene: TRBD1; j_gene: TRBJ2-1; abundance: many; CDR3aa: CASSPDRDEQFF; CDR3nt: TGTGCCAGCAGCCCGGACAGGGATGAGCAGTTCTTC
v_gene: TRBV6-1; d_gene: TRBD2; j_gene: TRBJ2-1; abundance: -; CDR3aa: CASSEFPGRDEQFF; CDR3nt: TGTGCCAGCAGTGAATTCCCGGGGAGGGACGAGCAGTTCTTC
v_gene: TRBV12-3/TRBV12-4; d_gene: TRBD1; j_gene: TRBJ1-4; abundance: many; CDR3aa: CASSYGTGDIGEKLFF; CDR3nt: TGTGCCAGCAGTTATGGGACAGGGGATATTGGGGAAAAACTGTTTTTT